Reported below is one T cell receptor beta chain. This clone's antigen is unknown. The data originate from a study of cytomegalovirus exposure and HLA in healthy donors (dated by TCRdb to about 2017). A note on the overall study: An earlier analysis of more than 550 of the donors reported under 300 Gb of sequence data and 117 million unique TCR beta sequences obtained from around 180 million T cells. Roughly 300 gigabases of sequencing data and approximately 91 million unique TCR sequences made up an early release that covered 500 to 650 HLA-typed donors. Of the 398 genotyped donors, about 80% fell in the genetic ancestry cluster associated with self-reported Caucasian donors. The study aimed to test whether cataloging public T cell receptors could reveal signatures of past pathogen exposure. Using immunosequencing, the study profiled T cell repertoires from 500 to 800 subjects and related those repertoires to cytomegalovirus serostatus. Besides the first cohort of under 700 subjects, a separate validation cohort made up of about 120 different subjects was used. To predict cytomegalovirus infection status, the study combined high-throughput TCR immunosequencing, statistical association of individual TCRs with disease status, and machine learning. To study patterns of TCR occurrence, a later analysis re-analyzed previously published TCR beta repertoires from 550 to 800 donors and added high-resolution HLA genotyping. Rather than using new phenotypic data, the later analysis identified candidate immune exposures from TCR beta sequences and from how often those sequences occurred across donors. To decide whether each TCR beta V gene segment behaved as functional or pseudogenic, an earlier analysis of some 600 of the donors relied on high-throughput TCR beta sequencing. Donor age, sex, ethnicity and CMV serostatus were compiled alongside the repertoire data. In a later genetic analysis, genome-wide SNP genotypes for 398 of the 666 donors were used, and that subset was treated as a discovery cohort. All discovery cohort repertoires had been generated using a single sequencing platform. HLA typing covered class I and class II loci at four-digit resolution. Typing coverage varied by locus: roughly 620-630 donors for A, B, C, DRB1 and DQB1; 522 for DQA1; around 610 for DPA1; some 470 for DPB1. Roughly 5 DR-DQ haplotypes were handled as single units for association and clustering because linkage in the cohort was strong. Among roughly 400 genotyped donors of the cohort, an average of around 250,000 unique TCR beta nucleotide sequences was sequenced per donor, of which about 18% were non-productive. General study outcomes and caveats: The presence/absence analyses assumed that sequencing depth was roughly uniform across donors, and that assumption may not be true. Most TCR sequences were seen in very few donors, while some public TCRs were found in many individuals. The authors suggested that the approach could potentially be generalized to other disease states and immunological phenotypes. Specific HLA alleles were associated with 16,951 TCR beta sequences at a false discovery rate of 0.05 in a later analysis. Most CMV-associated TCR beta chains appeared to be HLA-restricted in a later analysis, and the HLA associations seemed to be driven largely by CMV exposure. The earlier analysis of about 600 of the donors excluded 15 to 20 rarely observed V segments, including chromosome 9 orphons, because counts were too low. Correlated functional status among segregating V segments might reflect linkage disequilibrium, but an unknown experimental factor could not be ruled out. In a later genetic analysis, a missense DCLRE1C variant was associated with V-gene and J-gene trimming of TCR beta chains, and the association was replicated in an independent cohort. The study gave a list of about 150 TCR beta chains associated with cytomegalovirus. Because HLA typing was unavailable for some donors at each locus, only the typed subset was used in association tests. In a later genetic analysis, fewer N-insertions in productive TCRs were reported among donors in an Asian-associated ancestry cluster than the approximately 710-donor mean. CMV serostatus was the only immune exposure information available for the cohort. Only TCR beta chains were sequenced in this cohort, and the absence of alpha or paired-chain data limited detectable features. In a later analysis, HLA-associated TCR beta chains showed more clonal expansion and lower generation probabilities than non-associated chains that were equally common. A group of highly shared sequence variants was considered likely to be a technical artifact of the sequencing pipeline. A further reported finding was that TCR beta sequences accurately predicted the HLA-A and HLA-B alleles for most subjects in the first cohort. A later analysis reported that several top co-occurrence clusters appeared linked to parvovirus B19, influenza, CMV and Epstein-Barr virus. Because the 87-base-pair reads could not distinguish some IMGT-functional V segments, including TRBV6-2 and TRBV6-3, those segments were excluded. In vitro tests confirmed that a few of the cytomegalovirus-associated TCR beta chains recognize cytomegalovirus antigens. Cytomegalovirus status was reported to be diagnosed by the classifier with high specificity and sensitivity in both the original and validation cohorts. In a later analysis, TCR association rates were found to vary across HLA loci, with the most associated TCRs seen for DRB1 alleles and the fewest for HLA-C alleles. In an earlier analysis of some 500 of the donors, most TCR beta V segments appeared in productive rearrangements about 90% or about 30% of the time, broadly matching IMGT annotations. When HLA alleles, especially DR and DQ, strongly co-occurred, attributing TCR associations to individual alleles was difficult.

From its cysteine to its phenylalanine, the CDR3 spans 12 amino acids. The DNA shown is the 36-base CDR3, in frame from base 1. From the germline V gene, CDR1 is SNHLY and CDR2 is FYNNEI. Trimming costs V 9 bases and J 0 bases, and their ends lie 6 bases apart. In total, approximately 690 healthy bone marrow donors made up the cohort. Cohort members were all nominally healthy when sampled, although unrecorded immune exposures were likely present. The donor was CMV seropositive and was included in the group of 289 seropositive cohort members. Each donor provided a peripheral blood sample, and peripheral blood mononuclear cells were used for TCR beta sequencing. The Qiagen DNeasy Blood Extraction Kit was used to extract genomic DNA from the blood cell samples. Library prep was done by the immunoSEQ multiplex PCR assay. For the multiplex PCR, a mixture combining 60 forward primers for TCR Vbeta segments and 13 reverse primers for TCR Jbeta segments was used. The CDR3 region of rearranged TCR beta genes was amplified from genomic DNA by a multiplex PCR assay. Amplified TCR beta libraries were sequenced as 87-base-pair reads on the Illumina HiSeq System. As for the original processing: In a later analysis, 70 million to 95 million unique TCR beta chains were counted across the 650 to 750 repertoires, and some 10 million of these chains were shared by at least two donors. To remove PCR and sequencing errors, raw reads were error-corrected and collapsed into unique sequences using a nearest-neighbor algorithm that merged closely related sequences. CDR3 sequences were aligned to IMGT reference sequences to assign V, D and J gene segments. For a sequence to be retained, a match of at least six nucleotides to both a V gene segment and a J gene segment was required. A rearrangement was called productive if the CDR3 had no stop codons and remained in frame with V and J, and every other rearrangement was called non-productive. Following IMGT convention, CDR3 was defined as the stretch from the second conserved V-encoded cysteine up to the conserved J-encoded phenylalanine. The earlier analysis of 550 to 650 of the donors excluded any sequence lacking an unambiguous match to a single V gene segment. An earlier analysis of approximately 590 of the donors classified V segments as functional when productive rearrangements were above 56.7% and as segregating when the standard deviation between donors was above 5%. A statistical classification framework was built to diagnose cytomegalovirus status from the catalog of TCR beta chain sequences. V and J gene assignment, in a later analysis, came from comparing TCR nucleotide sequences with IMGT/GENE-DB human TR gene sequences. A later analysis assigned CDR3 sequences and most-parsimonious VDJ recombination scenarios with the TCRdist pipeline. In a later analysis, each TCR beta chain was defined by its CDR3 amino acid sequence together with its V-gene family, and reads lacking a unique V-gene family were excluded. To address suspected cross-contamination and a sequencing artifact, a later analysis removed around 600 highly shared, low-generation-probability nucleotide sequences. In a later analysis, a clonal expansion index for each public chain was calculated from normalized within-repertoire ranks of inferred template counts. In a later analysis, generation probabilities were computed using a VDJ recombination model fitted to out-of-frame rearrangements, and the results were checked against IGoR. A later analysis scored TCR-TCR, TCR-HLA and TCR-CMV co-occurrence with hypergeometric tests, applying a repertoire-size bias correction to TCR pairs. False discovery rates were estimated in a later analysis by permuting HLA or CMV assignments 20 times. In a later analysis, co-occurring TCRs were grouped using DBSCAN, with TCRdist sequence similarity added in when clustering inside HLA-allele-positive subsets. Repertoires with fewer than 30,000 or more than 120,000 public chains, plus five repertoires with anomalous nucleotide sharing, were excluded from co-occurrence clustering. TCRdb took this table from immuneACCESS and kept in-frame rearrangements with V and J called. Such tables lack part of the clones; where checked against another copy, unresolved V genes explain under half of the gap, and the rest is unexplained. V, J and clone size reflect that table, while D and trimming were determined from the DNA. The table for this sample shows more than 90,000 clones. Of the sample, around 7% is held by the ten largest clones.

The sequenced material came from PBMCs. The clonotype comes from a man aged 35 to 55 in good health and CMV-seropositive. In this chain, TRBV2 is recombined with TRBJ1-5, with an unclear D gene assignment. The CDR3 has the sequence CASQNSNQPQHF. The nucleotides are TGTGCCAGTCAAAATAGCAATCAGCCCCAGCATTTT.